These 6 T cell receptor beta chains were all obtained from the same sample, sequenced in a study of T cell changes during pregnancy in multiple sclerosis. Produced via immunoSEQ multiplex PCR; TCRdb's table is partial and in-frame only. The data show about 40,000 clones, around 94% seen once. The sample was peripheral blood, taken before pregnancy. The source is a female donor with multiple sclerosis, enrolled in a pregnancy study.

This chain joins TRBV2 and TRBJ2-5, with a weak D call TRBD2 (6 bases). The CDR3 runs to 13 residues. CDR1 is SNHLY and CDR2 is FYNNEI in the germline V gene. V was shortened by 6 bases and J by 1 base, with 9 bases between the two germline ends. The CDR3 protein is CASSGDFQETQYF. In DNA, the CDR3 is TGTGCCAGCAGCGGGGACTTCCAAGAGACCCAGTACTTC.

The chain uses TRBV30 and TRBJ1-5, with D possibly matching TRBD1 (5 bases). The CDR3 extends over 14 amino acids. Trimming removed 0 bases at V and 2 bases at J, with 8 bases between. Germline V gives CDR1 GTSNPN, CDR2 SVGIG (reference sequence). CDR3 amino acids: CAWSVGVGNQPQHF. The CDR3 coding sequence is TGTGCCTGGAGTGTAGGGGTTGGCAATCAGCCCCAGCATTTT. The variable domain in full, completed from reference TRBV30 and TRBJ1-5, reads SQTIHQWPATLVQPVGSPLSLECTVEGTSNPNLYWYRQAAGRGLQLLFYSVGIGQISSEVPQNLSASRPQDRQFILSSKKLLLSDSGFYLCAWSVGVGNQPQHFGDGTRLSIL.

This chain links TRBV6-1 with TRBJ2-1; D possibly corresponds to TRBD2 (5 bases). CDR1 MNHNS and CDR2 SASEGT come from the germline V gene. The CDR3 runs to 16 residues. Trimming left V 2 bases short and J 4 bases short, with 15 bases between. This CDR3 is CASSELSGRVYNEQFF. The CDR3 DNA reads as TGTGCCAGCAGTGAACTCAGCGGCCGGGTGTACAATGAGCAGTTCTTC.

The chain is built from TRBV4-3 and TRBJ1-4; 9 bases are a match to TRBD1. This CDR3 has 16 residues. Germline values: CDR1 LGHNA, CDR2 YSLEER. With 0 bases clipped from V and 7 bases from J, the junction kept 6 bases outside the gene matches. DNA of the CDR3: TGCGCCAGCAGCCAAGATCTTGGGACAGGGTCTGAAAAACTGTTTTTT. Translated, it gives CASSQDLGTGSEKLFF.

The CDR3 DNA reads as TGTGCCAGCAGCTTAGAGGCGGGAGTAAATGGCGAGCAGTACTTC. Protein product: CASSLEAGVNGEQYF. The gene calls are TRBV7-6 and TRBJ2-7; 7 bases are a match to TRBD2. Germline trimming cut 1 base from V and 6 bases from J; bases unmatched to any gene: 9. Germline V gives CDR1 SGHVS, CDR2 FNYEAQ. This CDR3 is built from 15 residues.

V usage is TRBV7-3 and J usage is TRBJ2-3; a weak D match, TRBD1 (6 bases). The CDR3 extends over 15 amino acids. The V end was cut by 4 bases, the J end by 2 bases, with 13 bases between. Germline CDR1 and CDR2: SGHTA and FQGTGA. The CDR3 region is CASSSSGGITDTQYF. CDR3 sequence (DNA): TGTGCCAGCAGCTCATCTGGGGGCATCACAGATACGCAGTATTTT.